These 15 T cell receptor beta chains originate from one sample sequenced in a study of identical twins. TCRdb re-analysed the 5' RACE reads in MiXCR, keeping a single row per CDR3 protein. The sample lists 1,800,000 or so distinct CDR3 sequences, about 32% seen once, with about 0.27% in the top ten. Sequencing input: cord blood. Receptors were obtained from a newborn girl in good health.

Only a few counts were recorded for this clonotype. The chain uses TRBV12-3 or TRBV12-4 and TRBJ1-2, with D possibly being TRBD1 (6 bases). With 3 bases removed from V and 3 bases from J, the gap between germline ends came to 11 bases. CDR3 length equals 14 residues. CDR3 DNA: TGTGCCAGCAGTTTCACAGGGAGCTACTATGGCTACACCTTC. Translated: CASSFTGSYYGYTF.

In the case of this clonotype: A read error is possible here, since a much larger clone lies one base away. The rearrangement joins TRBV28 to TRBJ2-7, with 9 bases that match TRBD2. This CDR3 is 15 amino acids long. The germline V gene encodes CDR1 MDHEN and CDR2 SYDVKM. The CDR3 protein is CASSLLAGKTYGQYF. In DNA, the CDR3 is TGTGCCAGCAGTTTACTAGCGGGAAAAACCTACGGGCAGTACTTC. The whole variable domain, filled in from reference TRBV28 and TRBJ2-7, reads DVKVTQSSRYLVKRTGEKVFLECVQDMDHENMFWYRQDPGLGLRLIYFSYDVKMKEKGDIPEGYSVSREKKERFSLILESASTNQTSMYLCASSLLAGKTYGQYFGPGTRLTVT.

On this clonotype itself: This sequence may be a read error, since a much larger clone differs from it by one base. The chain links TRBV11-2 to TRBJ2-7, with 11 bases lining up with TRBD2. The CDR3 is 16 amino acids. V lost 2 bases and J lost 4; bases outside the gene matches: 7. Per germline, CDR1 SGHAT and CDR2 FQNNGV. CDR3 DNA: TGTGCCAGCAGCTTAAAGGGACTAGCGGTTCTTTACGAGCAGTACTTC. Protein product: CASSLKGLAVLYEQYF.

The chain joins TRBV20-1 to TRBJ2-7; D is unclear. The CDR3 is made up of 11 amino acids. Germline V CDR1 and CDR2: DFQATT, SNEGSKA (reference sequence). Between the trimmed V and J ends, which lost 0 bases and 7 bases, there was a span of 7 bases. CDR3 in DNA: TGCAGTGCTAGAGAGTTCAATGAGCAGTACTTC. Its translation is CSAREFNEQYF.

The chain uses TRBV5-1 and TRBJ2-5; 9 nucleotides align to TRBD2. Germline CDR1 SGHRS, CDR2 YFSETQ. Trimming removed 1 base from V and 2 bases from J; junction bases left unmatched: 18. The CDR3 has 20 residues. The CDR3 reads CASSLPLPLAGDRPQETQYF. Here the CDR3 DNA reads TGCGCCAGCAGCTTGCCCCTCCCTTTAGCGGGGGACCGTCCACAAGAGACCCAGTACTTC.

This chain uses TRBV29-1 with TRBJ2-3, with TRBD2 as a possible D gene (6 bases). Germline loops: CDR1 SQVTM, CDR2 ANQGSEA. The CDR3 length is 15 residues. The germline V and J ends were trimmed by 6 bases and 3 bases, with 19 bases remaining between them. The CDR3 DNA reads as TGCAGCGTGACCCTCGGGCGGGGTCGTACAGATACGCAGTATTTT. Encoded protein: CSVTLGRGRTDTQYF.

This clonotype was found a few times. The genes are TRBV12-3 or TRBV12-4 and TRBJ1-2; possibly TRBD1 for D (6 bases). The CDR3 runs 13 residues. V lost 7 bases and J lost 5, with 14 bases in between. The CDR3 bases are TGTGCCAGCACCCCGGGGGGCCATTATGGCTACACCTTC. This sequence encodes CASTPGGHYGYTF.

J is TRBJ2-7 and V is TRBV5-1; D is uncertain. Trimming took 9 bases from V and 0 from J, leaving 10 bases between them. Germline V lookup: CDR1 SGHRS, CDR2 YFSETQ. The CDR3 runs to 12 residues. CDR3 loop: CANNLGSYEQYF. CDR3 DNA sequence: TGCGCCAACAACTTGGGCTCCTACGAGCAGTACTTC.

The chain combines TRBV3-1 with TRBJ2-3; 9 bases agree with TRBD2. Trimming cost V 6 bases and J 4 bases; bases outside gene matches: 8. The CDR3 loop spans 15 amino acids. Germline lookup yields CDR1 LGHDT and CDR2 YNNKEL (reference sequence). Here the CDR3 reads CASRQRGDGADTQYF. DNA for the CDR3: TGTGCCAGCAGGCAGCGGGGGGACGGGGCAGATACGCAGTATTTT.

This clonotype occurred a few times. The chain is built from TRBV4-2 and TRBJ2-3; 7 bases map to TRBD2. There are 17 residues in the CDR3. V lost 5 bases to trimming and J lost 5 bases; unmatched junction nucleotides: 16. Germline V lookup: CDR1 LGHNA, CDR2 YNFKEQ. The CDR3 DNA reads as TGTGCCAGCAGCTCCCCTTCCGGGGGGAGAGGTAGAGATACGCAGTATTTT. Protein sequence: CASSSPSGGRGRDTQYF.

This chain connects TRBV5-1 to TRBJ2-2; a possible D gene is TRBD1 (5 bases). Looked up from germline, CDR1 is SGHRS and CDR2 is YFSETQ. The V end lost 4 bases, the J end lost 3 bases, and 13 bases lay between the germline ends. The CDR3 is 15 residues long. CDR3 sequence reads: CASSTGGRDTGELFF. DNA of the CDR3: TGCGCCAGCAGCACAGGTGGCAGGGACACCGGGGAGCTGTTTTTT.

This clonotype occurred once. The genes are TRBV5-1 and TRBJ2-7; D is unresolved. The germline V gene has CDR1 SGHRS and CDR2 YFSETQ. The length of the CDR3 is 13 residues. V gave up 5 bases and J gave up 7 bases, with 16 bases separating them. This CDR3 is CASRREGLNEQYF. The CDR3 DNA reads as TGCGCCAGCAGAAGAGAAGGTCTCAATGAGCAGTACTTC.

The chain has TRBV12-3 or TRBV12-4 and TRBJ1-1; D gene uncertain. Trimming pared 0 bases from V and 3 bases from J, leaving 11 bases between. The CDR3 contains 15 residues. The CDR3 DNA sequence: TGTGCCAGCAGTTTAGCGCGGGTTCGCGACACTGAAGCTTTCTTT. The encoded protein is CASSLARVRDTEAFF.

This clonotype was seen more than once but under ten times. This chain joins TRBV24-1 and TRBJ2-2, with D unresolved. This CDR3 has 11 amino acids. Germline assignment: CDR1 KGHDR and CDR2 SFDVKD. The V end lost 9 bases, the J end lost 4 bases, and 5 bases lay between the germline ends. CDR3 sequence reads: CATLLTGELFF. As DNA, the CDR3 is TGTGCCACCCTCCTCACCGGGGAGCTGTTTTTT.

The rearrangement links TRBV30 to TRBJ2-5, with 8 bases fitting TRBD2. The J call is doubtful: the DNA matches TRBJ2-7 better. Germline loops: CDR1 GTSNPN, CDR2 SVGIG (reference sequence). This CDR3 region has 14 residues. The CDR3, as DNA: TGTGCCTGGAGGAAAACGGGGGGGCCCTACGAGCAGTACTTC. Protein: CAWRKTGGPYEQYF.